This T cell receptor (beta chain) was sequenced in a study of PD-1 and CTLA-4 blockade in melanoma. The table came from immunoSEQ multiplex PCR; TCRdb's copy has only in-frame clones and leaves some out. The sample contains more than 25,000 clones, roughly nine tenths of which appear only once. This CDR3 has 14 residues. V lost 10 bases and J 3 bases, leaving 16 bases between the germline ends. Germline CDR1 MNHEY, CDR2 SMNVEV (reference sequence). Sequenced here: CD8+ T cells from peripheral blood, sampled before anti-PD-1 treatment. The TCR was taken from a human donor with melanoma. The rearrangement links TRBV27 to TRBJ1-5; D ambiguous. CDR3 DNA: TGTGCCATCGGACGAGGTCCCCTCAATCAGCCCCAGCATTTT. This translates into CAIGRGPLNQPQHF.